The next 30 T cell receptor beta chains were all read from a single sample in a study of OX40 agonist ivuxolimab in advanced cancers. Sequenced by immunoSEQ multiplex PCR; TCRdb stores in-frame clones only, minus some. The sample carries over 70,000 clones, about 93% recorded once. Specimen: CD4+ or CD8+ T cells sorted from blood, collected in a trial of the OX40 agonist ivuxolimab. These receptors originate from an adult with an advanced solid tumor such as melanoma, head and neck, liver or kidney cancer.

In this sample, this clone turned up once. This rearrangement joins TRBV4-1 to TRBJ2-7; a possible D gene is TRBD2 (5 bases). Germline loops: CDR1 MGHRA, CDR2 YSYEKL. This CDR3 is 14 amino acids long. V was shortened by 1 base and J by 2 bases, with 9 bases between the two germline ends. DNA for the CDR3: TGCGCCAGCAGCCAAGGTAGAGGGCCCTACGAGCAGTACTTC. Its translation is CASSQGRGPYEQYF.

DNA for the CDR3: TGTGCCAGTAGTTATTCAGGGGGGCAACACTACAATGAGCAGTTCTTC. Encoded protein: CASSYSGGQHYNEQFF. The chain couples TRBV19 to TRBJ2-1; weak D call: TRBD1 (7 bases). CDR1 LNHDA and CDR2 SQIVND come from the germline V gene (reference sequence). This CDR3 region has 16 residues. The V end was cut by 5 bases, the J end by 3 bases, with 17 bases between.

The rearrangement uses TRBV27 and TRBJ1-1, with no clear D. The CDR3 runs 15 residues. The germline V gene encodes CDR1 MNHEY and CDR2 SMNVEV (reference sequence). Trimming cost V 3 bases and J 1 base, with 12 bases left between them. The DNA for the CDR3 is TGTGCCAGCAGTTTGAGGGTTAGTGGGAACACTGAAGCTTTCTTT. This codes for CASSLRVSGNTEAFF.

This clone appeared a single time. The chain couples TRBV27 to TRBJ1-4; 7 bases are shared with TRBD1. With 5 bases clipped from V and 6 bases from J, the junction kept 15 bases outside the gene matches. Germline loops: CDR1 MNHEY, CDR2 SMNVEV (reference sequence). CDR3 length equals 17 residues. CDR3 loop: CASSSTGTVGIYEKLFF. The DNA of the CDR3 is TGTGCCAGCAGTAGCACCGGGACAGTAGGGATTTATGAAAAACTGTTTTTT.

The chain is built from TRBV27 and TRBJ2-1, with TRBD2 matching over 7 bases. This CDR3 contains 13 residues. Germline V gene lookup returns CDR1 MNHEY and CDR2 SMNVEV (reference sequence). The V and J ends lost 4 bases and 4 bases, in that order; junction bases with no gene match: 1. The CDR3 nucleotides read TGTGCCAGCAGTTGGACTAGTTACAATGAGCAGTTCTTC. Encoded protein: CASSWTSYNEQFF.

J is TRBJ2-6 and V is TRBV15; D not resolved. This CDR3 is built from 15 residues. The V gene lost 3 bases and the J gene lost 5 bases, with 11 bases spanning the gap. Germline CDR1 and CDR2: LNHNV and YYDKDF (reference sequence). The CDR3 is CATSSDLGRANVLTF. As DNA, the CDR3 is TGTGCCACCAGCAGTGACCTCGGGCGGGCCAACGTCCTGACTTTC.

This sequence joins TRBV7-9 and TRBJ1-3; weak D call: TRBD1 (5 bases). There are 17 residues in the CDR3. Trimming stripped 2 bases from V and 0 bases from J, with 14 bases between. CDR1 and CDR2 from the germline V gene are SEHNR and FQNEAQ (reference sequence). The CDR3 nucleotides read TGTGCCAGCAGCTTAAGGACACCCACGAGCTCTGGAAACACCATATATTTT. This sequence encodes CASSLRTPTSSGNTIYF.

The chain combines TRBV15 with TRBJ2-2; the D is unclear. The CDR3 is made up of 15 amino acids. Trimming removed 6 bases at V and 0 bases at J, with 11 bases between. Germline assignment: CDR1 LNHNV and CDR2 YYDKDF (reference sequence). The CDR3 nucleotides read TGTGCCACCAGGACGGAAAGTCCGAACACCGGGGAGCTGTTTTTT. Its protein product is CATRTESPNTGELFF.

In nucleotides, the CDR3 is TGTGCCAGCAGTTTCTCACGTGTGGGGGACACTGAAGCTTTCTTT. As protein: CASSFSRVGDTEAFF. This sequence joins TRBV28 and TRBJ1-1, with D tentatively TRBD1 (5 bases). Germline lookup yields CDR1 MDHEN and CDR2 SYDVKM. The CDR3 contains 15 residues. Trimming took 3 bases from V and 3 from J, leaving 14 bases between them.

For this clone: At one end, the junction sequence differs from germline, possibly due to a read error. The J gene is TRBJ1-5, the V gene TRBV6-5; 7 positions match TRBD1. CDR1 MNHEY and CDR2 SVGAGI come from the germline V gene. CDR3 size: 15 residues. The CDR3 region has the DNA TGTGCTAGCAGCCAAACAGGGGATAGCAATCAGCCCCAGCATTTT. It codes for CASSQTGDSNQPQHF.

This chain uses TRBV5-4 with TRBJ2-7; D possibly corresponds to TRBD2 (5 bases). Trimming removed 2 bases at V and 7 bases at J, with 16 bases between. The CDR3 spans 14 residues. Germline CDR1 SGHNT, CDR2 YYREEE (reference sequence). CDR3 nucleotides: TGTGCCAGCAGCTTTCTAGCTGGGAACCCTGAGCAGTACTTC. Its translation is CASSFLAGNPEQYF.

The CDR3 loop reads CASSLAPLSSYEQYF. DNA for the CDR3: TGTGCCAGCAGTTTAGCTCCCCTGAGCTCCTACGAGCAGTACTTC. The chain recombines TRBV27 with TRBJ2-7; no definite D call. Germline V lookup: CDR1 MNHEY, CDR2 SMNVEV (reference sequence). The ends were cut back, 2 bases at V and 0 bases at J, with 11 bases in the middle. This CDR3 contains 15 residues.

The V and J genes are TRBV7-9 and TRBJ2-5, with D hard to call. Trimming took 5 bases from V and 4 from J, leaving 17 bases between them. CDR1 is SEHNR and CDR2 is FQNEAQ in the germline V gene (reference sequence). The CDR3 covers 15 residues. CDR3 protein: CASSPGWMVGETQYF. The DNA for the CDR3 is TGTGCCAGCAGCCCCGGATGGATGGTGGGAGAGACCCAGTACTTC.

Written as DNA, the CDR3 is TGCGCCAGCAGCCAAGATTTCGGGACAGTAGTGCACGAGCAGTACTTC. Its translation is CASSQDFGTVVHEQYF. The chain joins TRBV4-3 to TRBJ2-7; TRBD1 aligns across 7 bases. Germline V gives CDR1 LGHNA, CDR2 YSLEER. The CDR3 totals 16 residues. With 0 bases clipped from V and 5 bases from J, the junction kept 10 bases outside the gene matches.

The CDR3 nucleotides are TGTGCCAGCAGCCAATCATCCGGGACAGGGTTCCCCGAAGCTTTCTTT. Translated: CASSQSSGTGFPEAFF. The chain has TRBV14 and TRBJ1-1; TRBD1 matches at 9 bases. The length of the CDR3 is 16 residues. Unmatched junction bases numbered 12, after V lost 2 bases and J lost 8 bases. Germline V gene sequence: CDR1 SGHDN, CDR2 FVKESK.

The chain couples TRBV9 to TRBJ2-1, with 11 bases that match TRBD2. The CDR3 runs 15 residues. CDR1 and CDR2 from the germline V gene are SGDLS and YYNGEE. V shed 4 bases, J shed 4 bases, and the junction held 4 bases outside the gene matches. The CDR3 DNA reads TGTGCCAGCAGCTTTCGGACTAGCGGGTACAATGAGCAGTTCTTC. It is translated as CASSFRTSGYNEQFF.

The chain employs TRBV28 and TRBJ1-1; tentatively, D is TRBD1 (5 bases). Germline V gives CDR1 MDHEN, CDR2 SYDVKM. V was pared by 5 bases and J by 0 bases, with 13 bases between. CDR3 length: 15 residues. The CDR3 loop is CASSPPGWVNTEAFF. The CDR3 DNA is TGTGCCAGCAGTCCTCCAGGGTGGGTGAACACTGAAGCTTTCTTT.

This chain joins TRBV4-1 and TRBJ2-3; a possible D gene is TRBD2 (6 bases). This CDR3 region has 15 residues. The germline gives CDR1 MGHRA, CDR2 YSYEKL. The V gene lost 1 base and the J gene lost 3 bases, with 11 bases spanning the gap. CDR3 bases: TGCGCCAGCAGCCAAGTTGTCAGCGGGACAGATACGCAGTATTTT. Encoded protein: CASSQVVSGTDTQYF.

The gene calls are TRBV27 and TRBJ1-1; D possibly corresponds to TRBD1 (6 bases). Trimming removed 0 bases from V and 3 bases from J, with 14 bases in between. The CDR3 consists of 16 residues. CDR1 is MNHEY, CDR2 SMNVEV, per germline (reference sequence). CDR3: CASSLSTGFWDTEAFF. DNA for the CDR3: TGTGCCAGCAGTTTATCAACAGGGTTTTGGGACACTGAAGCTTTCTTT.

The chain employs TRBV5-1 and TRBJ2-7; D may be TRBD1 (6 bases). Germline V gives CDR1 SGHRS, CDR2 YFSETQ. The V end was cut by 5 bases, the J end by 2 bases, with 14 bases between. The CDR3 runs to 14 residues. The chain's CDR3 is CASSFNQGTYEQYF. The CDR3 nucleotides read TGCGCCAGCAGTTTCAATCAGGGGACCTACGAGCAGTACTTC. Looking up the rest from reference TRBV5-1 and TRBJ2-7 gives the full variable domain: KAGVTQTPRYLIKTRGQQVTLSCSPISGHRSVSWYQQTPGQGLQFLFEYFSETQRNKGNFPGRFSGRQFSNSRSEMNVSTLELGDSALYLCASSFNQGTYEQYFGPGTRLTVT.

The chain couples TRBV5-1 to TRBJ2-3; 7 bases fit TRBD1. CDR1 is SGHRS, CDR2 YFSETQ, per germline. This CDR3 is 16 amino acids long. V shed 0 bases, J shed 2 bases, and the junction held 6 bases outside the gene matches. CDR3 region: CASSLAEGGITDTQYF. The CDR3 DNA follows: TGCGCCAGCAGCTTGGCCGAAGGGGGCATCACAGATACGCAGTATTTT.

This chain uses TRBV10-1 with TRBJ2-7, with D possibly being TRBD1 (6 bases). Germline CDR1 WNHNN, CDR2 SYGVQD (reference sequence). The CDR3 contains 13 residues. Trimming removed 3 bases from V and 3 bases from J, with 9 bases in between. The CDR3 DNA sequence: TGCGCCAGCAGTGATGGGGACAACTACGAGCAGTACTTC. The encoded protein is CASSDGDNYEQYF.

The CDR3 region is CASSLTRTDTQYF. The CDR3 DNA is TGTGCCAGCAGTTTAACCCGCACAGATACGCAGTATTTT. V usage is TRBV27 and J usage is TRBJ2-3, with D unresolved. Germline V gene lookup returns CDR1 MNHEY and CDR2 SMNVEV (reference sequence). The CDR3 runs to 13 residues. V was shortened by 2 bases and J by 1 base, with 4 bases between the two germline ends.

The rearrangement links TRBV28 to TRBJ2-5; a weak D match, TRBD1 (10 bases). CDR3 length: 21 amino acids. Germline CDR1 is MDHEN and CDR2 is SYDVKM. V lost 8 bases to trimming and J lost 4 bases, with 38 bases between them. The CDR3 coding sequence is TGTGCCAGCGAAACCGGGACAGGGGAAACTAGCGGGCAGAAAGGGACAGAGACCCAGTACTTC. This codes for CASETGTGETSGQKGTETQYF. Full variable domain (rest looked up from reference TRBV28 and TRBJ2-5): DVKVTQSSRYLVKRTGEKVFLECVQDMDHENMFWYRQDPGLGLRLIYFSYDVKMKEKGDIPEGYSVSREKKERFSLILESASTNQTSMYLCASETGTGETSGQKGTETQYFGPGTRLLVL.

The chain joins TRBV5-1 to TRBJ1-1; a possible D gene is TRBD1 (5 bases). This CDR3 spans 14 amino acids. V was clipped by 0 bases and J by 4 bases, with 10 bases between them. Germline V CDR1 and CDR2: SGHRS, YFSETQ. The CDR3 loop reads CASSLAQRGTEAFF. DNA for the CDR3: TGCGCCAGCAGCTTGGCCCAGAGGGGCACTGAAGCTTTCTTT.

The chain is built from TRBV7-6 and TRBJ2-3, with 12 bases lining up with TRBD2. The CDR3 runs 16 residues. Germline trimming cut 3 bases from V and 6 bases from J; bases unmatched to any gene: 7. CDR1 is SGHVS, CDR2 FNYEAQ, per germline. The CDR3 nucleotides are TGTGCCAGCAGCTTCACTAGCGGGGGGCCCACGGATACGCAGTATTTT. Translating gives CASSFTSGGPTDTQYF.

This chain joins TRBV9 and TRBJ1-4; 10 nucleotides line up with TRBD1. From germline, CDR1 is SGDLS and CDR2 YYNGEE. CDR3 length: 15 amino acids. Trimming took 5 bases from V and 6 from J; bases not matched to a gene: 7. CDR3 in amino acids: CASSSGQGYDEKLFF. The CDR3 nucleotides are TGTGCCAGCAGTTCGGGACAGGGGTACGATGAAAAACTGTTTTTT.

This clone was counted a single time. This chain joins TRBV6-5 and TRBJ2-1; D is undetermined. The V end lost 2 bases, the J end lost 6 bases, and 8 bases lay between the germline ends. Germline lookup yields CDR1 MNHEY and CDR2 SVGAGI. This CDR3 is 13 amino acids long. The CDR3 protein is CASSYGGLNEQFF. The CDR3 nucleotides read TGTGCCAGCAGTTACGGCGGCCTCAATGAGCAGTTCTTC.

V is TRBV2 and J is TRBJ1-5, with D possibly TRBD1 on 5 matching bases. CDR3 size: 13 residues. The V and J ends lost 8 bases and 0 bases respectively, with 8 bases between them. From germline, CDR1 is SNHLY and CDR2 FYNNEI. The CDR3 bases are TGTGCCAGCGGGGCGGGTAGCAATCAGCCCCAGCATTTT. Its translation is CASGAGSNQPQHF.

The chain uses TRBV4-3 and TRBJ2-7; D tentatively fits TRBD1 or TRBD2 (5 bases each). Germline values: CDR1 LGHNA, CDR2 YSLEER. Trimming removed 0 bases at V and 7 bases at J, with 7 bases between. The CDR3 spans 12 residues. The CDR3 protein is CASSQDWGEQYF. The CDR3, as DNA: TGCGCCAGCAGCCAAGACTGGGGGGAGCAGTACTTC.